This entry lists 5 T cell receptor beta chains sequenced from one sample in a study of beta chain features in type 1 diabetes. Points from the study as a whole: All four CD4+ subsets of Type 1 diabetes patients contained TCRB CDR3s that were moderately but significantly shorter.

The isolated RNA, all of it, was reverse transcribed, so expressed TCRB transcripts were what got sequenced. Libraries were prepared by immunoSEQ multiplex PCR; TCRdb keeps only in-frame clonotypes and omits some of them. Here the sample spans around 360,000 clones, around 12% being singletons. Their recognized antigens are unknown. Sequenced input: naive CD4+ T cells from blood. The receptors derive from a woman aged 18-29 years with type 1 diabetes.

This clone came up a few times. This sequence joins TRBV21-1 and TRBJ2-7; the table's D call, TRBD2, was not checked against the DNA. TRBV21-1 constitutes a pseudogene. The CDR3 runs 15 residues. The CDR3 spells CASSNRLAGRNEQYF. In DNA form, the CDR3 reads TGTGCCAGCAGCAATCGTCTAGCGGGGAGGAACGAGCAGTACTTC.

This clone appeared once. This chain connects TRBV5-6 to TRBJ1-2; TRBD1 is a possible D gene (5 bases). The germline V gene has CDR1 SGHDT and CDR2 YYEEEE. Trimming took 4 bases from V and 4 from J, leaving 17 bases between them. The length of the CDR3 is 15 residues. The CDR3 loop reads CASSPLRQGVYGYTF. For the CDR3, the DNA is TGTGCCAGCAGCCCCCTAAGGCAGGGCGTCTATGGCTACACCTTC.

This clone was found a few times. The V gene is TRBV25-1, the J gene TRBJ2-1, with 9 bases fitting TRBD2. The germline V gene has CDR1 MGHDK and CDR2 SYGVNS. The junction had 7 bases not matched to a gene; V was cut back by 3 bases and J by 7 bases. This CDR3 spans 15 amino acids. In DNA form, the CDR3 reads TGTGCCAGCAGTGATCCTGGCGGGGGGGAAAATGAGCAGTTCTTC. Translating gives CASSDPGGGENEQFF.

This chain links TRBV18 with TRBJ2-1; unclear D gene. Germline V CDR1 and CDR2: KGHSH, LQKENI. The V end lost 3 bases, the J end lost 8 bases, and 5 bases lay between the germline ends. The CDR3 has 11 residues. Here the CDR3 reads CASSPGDEQFF. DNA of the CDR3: TGTGCCAGCTCACCGGGCGATGAGCAGTTCTTC.

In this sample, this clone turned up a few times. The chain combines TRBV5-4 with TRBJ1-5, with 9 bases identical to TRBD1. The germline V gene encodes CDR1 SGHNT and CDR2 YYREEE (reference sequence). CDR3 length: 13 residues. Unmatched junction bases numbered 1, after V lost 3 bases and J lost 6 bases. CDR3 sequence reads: CASSWGQGQPQHF. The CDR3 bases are TGTGCCAGCAGCTGGGGACAGGGTCAGCCCCAGCATTTT.